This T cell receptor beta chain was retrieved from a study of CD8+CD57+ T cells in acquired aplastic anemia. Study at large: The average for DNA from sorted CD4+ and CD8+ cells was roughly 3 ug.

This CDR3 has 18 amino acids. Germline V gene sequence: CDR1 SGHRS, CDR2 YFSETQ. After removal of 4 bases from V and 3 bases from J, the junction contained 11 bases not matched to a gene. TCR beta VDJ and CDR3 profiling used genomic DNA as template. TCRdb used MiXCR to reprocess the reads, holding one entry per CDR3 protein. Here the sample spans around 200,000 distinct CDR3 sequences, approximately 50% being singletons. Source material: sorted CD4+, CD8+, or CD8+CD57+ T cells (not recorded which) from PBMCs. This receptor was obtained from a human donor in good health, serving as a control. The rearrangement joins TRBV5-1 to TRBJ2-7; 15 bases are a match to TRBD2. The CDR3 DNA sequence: TGCGCCAGCAGCCACAGGACTAGCGGGGGGGCCAATATCTACGAGCAGTACTTC. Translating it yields CASSHRTSGGANIYEQYF.